The subject of this entry is one T cell receptor beta chain. Its antigen is still unknown. One base away there is no much larger clone; base qualities are not given. Whole blood was collected in K2EDTA tubes by collaborating institutions according to the institutions' own protocols. For TCRbeta analysis, collaborator samples were shipped as frozen whole blood, as isolated PBMCs, or as DNA extracted from either sample type. Including the terminal cysteine and phenylalanine, the CDR3 comprises 13 residues. The DNA shown is the 39-base CDR3, in frame from base 1. CDR1 and CDR2 are drawn from the germline V gene: SGHRS, YFSETQ. V is pared back by 2 bases and J by 8 bases, with 13 bases lying between the germline termini. The immunoSEQ Assay, a bias-controlled multiplex PCR, was used to amplify TCRbeta CDR3 regions from genomic DNA. The study's own analysis went as follows. The number of nucleated cells in each sample was estimated by amplification of reference gene primers within the assay. Sequence reads were collapsed and filtered to measure the absolute abundance of every unique TCRbeta CDR3 rearrangement. For each sample, productive Simpson clonality was calculated as the square root of Simpson's diversity index across productive rearrangements. Sourced from immuneACCESS, this table was stored by TCRdb with only in-frame sequences that have V and J called. A share of the clones is absent; for the studies checked, an unresolved V gene accounts for under half, and the remainder has no known explanation. V, J and clone size are those of that table, while D and trimming were read from the DNA. Counted in this sample were roughly 60,000 clones; 77% of them appeared once. The top ten constitute 25% to 40% of the sample.

These data originate in a study of blood T cell repertoires in COVID-19 (dated by TCRdb to 2020 to 2022). With respect to the entire study: Samples from collaborators originated in the United States, Italy and Spain and spanned both the acute and convalescent phases of COVID-19. Subjects who had been exposed to COVID-19, were actively infected with it, or had recovered from it provided the deeply sampled blood TCRbeta repertoires that made up the dataset. The material from the prospective study consisted of cDNA or gDNA derived from T cells, B-cell-depleted T cells, or PBMCs. A freely available public database, intended as a resource for researchers studying the immune response to SARS-CoV-2, is where the repertoires were released. Samples came from the ongoing ImmuneRACE study (first 160 participants) plus 1,254 subjects from 6 global collaborators. The sample metadata nearly always contained a de-identified subject ID, COVID-19 status, age in years and sex. Where available, HLA class I and class II types were obtained from metadata supplied by the sample provider rather than from assay-based typing.

Beyond this particular receptor, the publication reports: The quantity of clinical and demographic metadata differed by source and by participant and was supplied without curation.

The V and J genes are TRBV5-1 and TRBJ1-2; the D gene lacks a confident call. The sequence derives from a human donor in a cohort sampled during active COVID-19. The material sequenced was peripheral blood. The encoded CDR3 is CASSLNGERGYTF. The nucleotide sequence is TGCGCCAGCAGCTTAAACGGAGAACGGGGCTACACCTTC.